The T cell receptor beta chain under discussion was sequenced for a study of CD8 T cells in Susac syndrome. Study details: The sequenced Susac syndrome patients included about six who had clinically active disease and eight who were in remission.

Germline CDR1 and CDR2: SGHAT and FQNNGV. V was cut by 5 bases and J by 7 bases, with 20 bases left in between. The CDR3 length is 16 residues. The authors carried out high-throughput sequencing of TCR beta. They applied it to CD8+ and CD4+ T cells obtained from blood. General study results and limits: Among active patients and in TEMRA cells, CD8+ clonal expansion in Susac reached its peak.

Points on this clonotype: Antigen specificity is unknown.

Random hexamers were used to reverse transcribe an amount of roughly 0.5 to 1 ug RNA. An immunoSEQ multiplex PCR amplified TCR beta CDR3 over 54 Vbeta and 13 Jbeta. TCRdb processed the immunoSEQ multiplex PCR reads anew with MiXCR; each CDR3 protein has one entry. Here the sample spans some 100,000 distinct CDR3 sequences, approximately 95% being singletons. Sequences were obtained from CD8+ T cells from PBMCs. The chain recombines TRBV11-2 with TRBJ2-2; D tentatively reads TRBD1 or TRBD2 (5 bases each). The receptor's source is a human donor with Susac syndrome. The chain's CDR3 is CASSAPGATLDGELFF. In DNA, the CDR3 is TGTGCCAGCAGCGCCCCCGGGGCTACCCTCGACGGGGAGCTGTTTTTT.